This T cell receptor beta chain was captured by sequencing in a study of cytomegalovirus exposure and HLA in healthy donors. Notes on the study in general: The authors later found HLA-associated TCR beta chains more clonally expanded than equally common others.

The CDR3 runs to 11 residues. Germline-derived CDR1 and CDR2 are SGHDN and FVKESK. V was clipped by 9 bases and J by 8 bases, with 13 bases between them. With respect to this clone: What it binds is unknown.

PCR amplification relied on 60 Vbeta primers (plus 13 Jbeta primers). Assay: immunoSEQ multiplex PCR; the TCRdb copy retains only in-frame clones and omits some. This repertoire includes around 35,000 clones. The sequencing sample was made of PBMCs. V gene TRBV14 combines with J gene TRBJ1-2; the D is unclear. The receptor's source is a woman aged 35 to 49 in good health and CMV-seropositive. The CDR3 DNA sequence: TGTGCCAGAAGTCCCTTAGTCGGCTACACCTTC. It yields the protein CARSPLVGYTF.